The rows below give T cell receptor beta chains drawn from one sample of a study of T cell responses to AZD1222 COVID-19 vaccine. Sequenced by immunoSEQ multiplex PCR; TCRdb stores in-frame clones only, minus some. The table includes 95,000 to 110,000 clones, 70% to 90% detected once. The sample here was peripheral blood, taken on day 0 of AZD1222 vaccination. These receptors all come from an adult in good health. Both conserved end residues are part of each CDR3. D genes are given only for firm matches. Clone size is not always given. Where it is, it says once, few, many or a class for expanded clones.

DNA: TGTGCCAGCAGCCGACTGATGAACACTGAAGCTTTCTTT
CDR3: CASSRLMNTEAFF
length: 13
size: NA
D: NA
J: TRBJ1-1
V: TRBV7-9

DNA: TGTGCCAGCTCACTACTGGAACAATCCGGGGAGCTGTTTTTT
CDR3: CASSLLEQSGELFF
length: 14
size: NA
D: NA
J: TRBJ2-2
V: TRBV18

DNA: TGCGCCAGCAGCTTGGGACTATCTGCCGGGCGGGACGAGCAGTACTTC
CDR3: CASSLGLSAGRDEQYF
length: 16
size: NA
D: NA
J: TRBJ2-7
V: TRBV5-1

DNA: TGTGCCAGCAGCCGACAGGGGGTTGAGACCCAGTACTTC
CDR3: CASSRQGVETQYF
length: 13
size: NA
D: TRBD1
J: TRBJ2-5
V: TRBV5-6

DNA: TGCGCCAGCAGCTTGGGGGGGCCTGGAAACACCATATATTTT
CDR3: CASSLGGPGNTIYF
length: 14
size: NA
D: NA
J: TRBJ1-3
V: TRBV5-1

DNA: TGCAGCGTTGCAGCGGGAGGCGGCTACGAGCAGTACTTC
CDR3: CSVAAGGGYEQYF
length: 13
size: NA
D: TRBD2
J: TRBJ2-7
V: TRBV29-1

DNA: TGTGCCAGCAGTGGACTTCCCGGGACAGGGAACACTGAAGCTTTCTTT
CDR3: CASSGLPGTGNTEAFF
length: 16
size: once
D: TRBD1
J: TRBJ1-1
V: TRBV25-1

DNA: TGTGCCTGGTCTGGGACTTCGAACACAGATACGCAGTATTTT
CDR3: CAWSGTSNTDTQYF
length: 14
size: NA
D: NA
J: TRBJ2-3
V: TRBV30

DNA: TGTGCCAGCTCACCACCGGGACTAGCGGGAGAAGGGGGAGAGACCCAGTACTTC
CDR3: CASSPPGLAGEGGETQYF
length: 18
size: NA
D: TRBD2
J: TRBJ2-5
V: TRBV18

DNA: TGTGCCAGTAGTATTCCTACCCCATCGAACACCGGGGAGCTGTTTTTT
CDR3: CASSIPTPSNTGELFF
length: 16
size: NA
D: NA
J: TRBJ2-2
V: TRBV19

DNA: TGTGCCAGCAGTACCCACTTGGGATCCACTGAAGCTTTCTTT
CDR3: CASSTHLGSTEAFF
length: 14
size: NA
D: NA
J: TRBJ1-1
V: TRBV27

DNA: TGCGCCAGCAGCTCGGGACTAGCGAGTGGGACTAGCACAGATACGCAGTATTTT
CDR3: CASSSGLASGTSTDTQYF
length: 18
size: few
D: TRBD2
J: TRBJ2-3
V: TRBV5-1

DNA: TGCGCCAGCAGCTCTAGCGGGAGATCCTACAATGAGCAGTTCTTC
CDR3: CASSSSGRSYNEQFF
length: 15
size: NA
D: TRBD2
J: TRBJ2-1
V: TRBV5-1

DNA: TGCGCCAGCAGCTTGATAGGTTCAGTTATGAACACTGAAGCTTTCTTT
CDR3: CASSLIGSVMNTEAFF
length: 16
size: few
D: NA
J: TRBJ1-1
V: TRBV5-1

DNA: TGTGCCAGCAGCTTGGCCGTGGCAGGGGTACGACAGCCCCAGCATTTT
CDR3: CASSLAVAGVRQPQHF
length: 16
size: NA
D: NA
J: TRBJ1-5
V: TRBV5-6

DNA: TGTGCCAGCAGCCCTCCCGGCTCTGGAAACACCATATATTTT
CDR3: CASSPPGSGNTIYF
length: 14
size: NA
D: NA
J: TRBJ1-3
V: TRBV28

DNA: TGTGCCAGCAGTTCAATCACTTTTCCCACAGATACGCAGTATTTT
CDR3: CASSSITFPTDTQYF
length: 15
size: once
D: NA
J: TRBJ2-3
V: TRBV28

DNA: TGTGCCAGCAGCTTGGTGTCAGGGGGCGGTTATGGCTACACCTTC
CDR3: CASSLVSGGGYGYTF
length: 15
size: NA
D: TRBD1
J: TRBJ1-2
V: TRBV5-6

DNA: TGTGCCTGGAGTGTCCCGGGCGGGAACACTGAAGCTTTCTTT
CDR3: CAWSVPGGNTEAFF
length: 14
size: NA
D: NA
J: TRBJ1-1
V: TRBV30

DNA: TGTGCCATCAGGGCGTCGCTTGGGTCCTACAATGAGCAGTTCTTC
CDR3: CAIRASLGSYNEQFF
length: 15
size: NA
D: NA
J: TRBJ2-1
V: TRBV10-3

DNA: TGTGCCAGCAGCCCAAGTGCTCATGGCTACACCTTC
CDR3: CASSPSAHGYTF
length: 12
size: NA
D: NA
J: TRBJ1-2
V: TRBV14

DNA: TGTGCCAGCAGTTATAGGGAGACAGGGGCCTACGAGCAGTACTTC
CDR3: CASSYRETGAYEQYF
length: 15
size: NA
D: TRBD1
J: TRBJ2-7
V: TRBV6-5

DNA: TGTGCCAGCAGCCTCATAGCGGAGACGCTTCGAGAGCAGTACTTC
CDR3: CASSLIAETLREQYF
length: 15
size: NA
D: NA
J: TRBJ2-7
V: TRBV7-2

DNA: TGTGCCAGCAGCTTAGGTCCTAGCGGGGGATACAGTGAGCAGTTCTTC
CDR3: CASSLGPSGGYSEQFF
length: 16
size: once
D: TRBD2
J: TRBJ2-1
V: TRBV11-3

DNA: TGCAGCGTTGAAGCTTTCTACAATGAGCAGTTCTTC
CDR3: CSVEAFYNEQFF
length: 12
size: NA
D: NA
J: TRBJ2-1
V: TRBV29-1

DNA: TGTGCCAGCAGTTTATTCCTAGCGTCCTACAATGAGCAGTTCTTC
CDR3: CASSLFLASYNEQFF
length: 15
size: NA
D: NA
J: TRBJ2-1
V: TRBV27

DNA: TGTGCCTGGACCGGCTCAGGATTCACAGGGGGCGCAGCGCATGAAAAACTGTTTTTT
CDR3: CAWTGSGFTGGAAHEKLFF
length: 19
size: NA
D: TRBD1
J: TRBJ1-4
V: TRBV30

DNA: TGTGCCAGCAGTATGCCGGGACAGGGGACCTATGGCTACACCTTC
CDR3: CASSMPGQGTYGYTF
length: 15
size: once
D: TRBD1
J: TRBJ1-2
V: TRBV28

DNA: TGTGCCAGCACCCTACAGGGGGCGAAGAATAATTCACCCCTCCACTTT
CDR3: CASTLQGAKNNSPLHF
length: 16
size: NA
D: TRBD1
J: TRBJ1-6
V: TRBV7-2

DNA: TGTGCCAGCAGCCCACAGGGGGCGCGTCAGCCCCAGCATTTT
CDR3: CASSPQGARQPQHF
length: 14
size: NA
D: TRBD1
J: TRBJ1-5
V: TRBV7-2

DNA: TGTGCCAGCAAAGCAGGGGGGGGAGAGGGTTCACCCCTCCACTTT
CDR3: CASKAGGGEGSPLHF
length: 15
size: NA
D: TRBD1
J: TRBJ1-6
V: TRBV28

DNA: TGTGCCAGCAGCACCAAGGGCAGGGGGGGCACTGAAGCTTTCTTT
CDR3: CASSTKGRGGTEAFF
length: 15
size: few
D: NA
J: TRBJ1-1
V: TRBV21-1

DNA: TGCGCCAGCAGCCCAGCGGGGACTAGCGGTAGCACAGATACGCAGTATTTT
CDR3: CASSPAGTSGSTDTQYF
length: 17
size: NA
D: TRBD2
J: TRBJ2-3
V: TRBV4-1

DNA: TGTGCCAGCAGTCCCTACAGGGCTACGACCTACAATGAGCAGTTCTTC
CDR3: CASSPYRATTYNEQFF
length: 16
size: NA
D: NA
J: TRBJ2-1
V: TRBV27

DNA: TGCAGCGTTGAAGTTCCCAGGGGCGCCTATGGCTACACCTTC
CDR3: CSVEVPRGAYGYTF
length: 14
size: NA
D: NA
J: TRBJ1-2
V: TRBV29-1

DNA: TGTGCCAGCACCAACAACAGGGATCGGGGCTACACCTTC
CDR3: CASTNNRDRGYTF
length: 13
size: few
D: NA
J: TRBJ1-2
V: TRBV6-5

DNA: TGTGCCAGTGGGGCTCCCGGTCTGAGAAACACCATATATTTT
CDR3: CASGAPGLRNTIYF
length: 14
size: NA
D: NA
J: TRBJ1-3
V: TRBV19

DNA: TGCAGTGCTAGTGTCCCACTAGCGGGCTACACAGATACGCAGTATTTT
CDR3: CSASVPLAGYTDTQYF
length: 16
size: NA
D: TRBD2
J: TRBJ2-3
V: TRBV20-1

DNA: TGTGCCACCCGACACAATGAGCAGTTCTTC
CDR3: CATRHNEQFF
length: 10
size: NA
D: NA
J: TRBJ2-1
V: TRBV28

DNA: TGTGCCAGCAGTCGACGGGACCTTTCGGGCTACACCTTC
CDR3: CASSRRDLSGYTF
length: 13
size: NA
D: NA
J: TRBJ1-2
V: TRBV28

DNA: TGTGCCAGTAGTATCGGGGGGAGAATCTATCAGCCCCAGCATTTT
CDR3: CASSIGGRIYQPQHF
length: 15
size: NA
D: NA
J: TRBJ1-5
V: TRBV19

DNA: TGTGCCACCGGCCAGGGGGACAAGGGCGGGGAGCTGTTTTTT
CDR3: CATGQGDKGGELFF
length: 14
size: NA
D: TRBD1
J: TRBJ2-2
V: TRBV24-1

DNA: TGTGCCAGCATTGGGACGCTTGCGGAAAAACTGTTTTTT
CDR3: CASIGTLAEKLFF
length: 13
size: NA
D: NA
J: TRBJ1-4
V: TRBV28

DNA: TGTGCCAGCCGTAAGGGAGGGGGCATCGGTCAGCCCCAGCATTTT
CDR3: CASRKGGGIGQPQHF
length: 15
size: NA
D: TRBD1
J: TRBJ1-5
V: TRBV27

DNA: TGCGCCAGCTGGGAAGGCTCGAATTCCCATAACTATGGCTACACCTTC
CDR3: CASWEGSNSHNYGYTF
length: 16
size: once
D: NA
J: TRBJ1-2
V: TRBV5-1

DNA: TGTGCCAGCAGTTTAATAGCAGGAAACTATGGCTACACCTTC
CDR3: CASSLIAGNYGYTF
length: 14
size: NA
D: NA
J: TRBJ1-2
V: TRBV28